The source of this TCR beta chain is a study of blood T cell repertoires in COVID-19. Study summary: The United States, Italy and Spain supplied acute and convalescent COVID-19 samples.

This clone was detected only once. In the source study's methods: The authors estimated nucleated cell counts from reference gene primer amplification. The assay was immunoSEQ multiplex PCR, and TCRdb's table has in-frame clones only and misses some. V and J calls and clone size are given by that table; D and trimming were obtained from the DNA. The table has about 88,000 clones, 90% to 95% seen once; the top ten hold approximately 1.7%. The source is a man in his 60s with acute or convalescent COVID-19. Source material: peripheral blood.

In DNA, the CDR3 is TGCGCCAGCAGATCCGGACAGGGCTATTCCTACGAGCAGTACTTC. It encodes CASRSGQGYSYEQYF. This chain joins TRBV5-1 and TRBJ2-7; TRBD1 aligns across 8 bases. CDR1 SGHRS and CDR2 YFSETQ come from the germline V gene. Trimming removed 5 bases from V and 1 base from J; junction bases left unmatched: 8. CDR3 size: 15 residues.